A single sample gave rise to the 29 T cell receptor beta chains below, sequenced in a study of beta chain features in type 1 diabetes. Whole-study findings and limits: When Type 1 diabetes patients were examined, their TCRB CDR3s proved moderately but significantly shorter in all four CD4+ subsets.

cDNA synthesis used the whole RNA isolate, giving expressed TCRB sequences. Clones were sequenced by immunoSEQ multiplex PCR, and TCRdb holds only the in-frame ones, with some missing. The sample has 150,000 to 170,000 clones, about a tenth seen once. The antigens for these receptors are not known. Sequencing was done on a sample of central memory CD4+ T cells from blood. The origin of the receptors is a man aged 25 to 45 with type 1 diabetes.

This clone turned up a few times. The chain joins TRBV2 to TRBJ2-1, with D perhaps matching TRBD2 (5 bases). V was clipped by 5 bases and J by 10 bases, with 9 bases between them. Germline-derived CDR1 and CDR2 are SNHLY and FYNNEI. The length of the CDR3 is 11 residues. In nucleotides, the CDR3 is TGTGCCAGCAGTTCACTAGGGGAGCAGTTCTTC. This codes for CASSSLGEQFF. The whole variable domain, filled in from reference TRBV2 and TRBJ2-1, reads EPEVTQTPSHQVTQMGQEVILRCVPISNHLYFYWYRQILGQKVEFLVSFYNNEISEKSEIFDDQFSVERPDGSNFTLKIRSTKLEDSAMYFCASSSLGEQFFGPGTRLTVL.

The gene calls are TRBV7-9 and TRBJ2-7, with 9 bases fitting TRBD2. The trim removed 6 bases at V and 5 bases at J, leaving 11 bases unmatched. Germline-derived CDR1 and CDR2 are SEHNR and FQNEAQ (reference sequence). The CDR3 runs to 15 residues. The DNA for the CDR3 is TGTGCCAGCAGTCTCGTCGCGGGAGGGCACCACGAGCAGTACTTC. Translating gives CASSLVAGGHHEQYF.

J is TRBJ1-1 and V is TRBV30; D gene unclear. Looked up from germline, CDR1 is GTSNPN and CDR2 is SVGIG (reference sequence). Trimming removed 3 bases at V and 8 bases at J, with 13 bases between. The CDR3 covers 12 residues. The CDR3 here is CAWSPGGAEAFF. As DNA, the CDR3 is TGTGCCTGGAGCCCGGGAGGAGCAGAAGCTTTCTTT.

This clone has only a few counts. This chain links TRBV5-4 with TRBJ2-5; 11 bases agree with TRBD2. From germline, CDR1 is SGHNT and CDR2 YYREEE (reference sequence). V shed 5 bases and J 5 bases; nucleotides not matched to a gene: 8. This CDR3 region has 15 residues. In DNA form, the CDR3 reads TGTGCCAGCAGAACTAGCGGGAGAGGCGGGGAGACCCAGTACTTC. Its translation is CASRTSGRGGETQYF.

This clone was counted only a few times. The chain has TRBV19 and TRBJ1-5, with TRBD1 matching 8 bases. Trimming took 9 bases from V and 7 from J; bases not matched to a gene: 11. This CDR3 has 14 residues. CDR1 LNHDA and CDR2 SQIVND come from the germline V gene (reference sequence). This chain's CDR3 is CASTTTGDGQPQHF. In DNA form, the CDR3 reads TGTGCCAGCACGACGACAGGGGATGGGCAGCCCCAGCATTTT.

This clone has a handful of counts. The chain couples TRBV5-1 to TRBJ1-4; the match to TRBD1 covers 7 bases. The CDR3 has 17 amino acids. J gave up 2 bases and V 4 bases, and 11 bases lay outside the gene matches. Germline V CDR1 and CDR2: SGHRS, YFSETQ. The CDR3 protein is CASSPTPTTGTNEKLFF. The CDR3 DNA is TGCGCCAGCAGCCCCACGCCTACGACAGGGACTAATGAAAAACTGTTTTTT.

This clone was detected a few times. The same CDR3 arises from other DNA sequences in this sample as well. The chain uses TRBV2 and TRBJ2-2, with 8 positions matching TRBD2. From germline, CDR1 is SNHLY and CDR2 FYNNEI. J gave up 4 bases and V 6 bases, and 7 bases lay outside the gene matches. This CDR3 is 15 amino acids long. As DNA, the CDR3 is TGTGCCAGCAGCTTAATGACTAGCGTCACCGGGGAGCTGTTTTTT. It encodes CASSLMTSVTGELFF.

In its sample, this clone was seen a few times. V usage is TRBV28 and J usage is TRBJ1-5; a possible D gene is TRBD1 (6 bases). Germline V gene lookup returns CDR1 MDHEN and CDR2 SYDVKM. The length of the CDR3 is 16 residues. V lost 6 bases to trimming and J lost 3 bases, with 18 bases between them. CDR3 sequence (DNA): TGTGCCAGCAGGTCTACACAGGGATCTTCCAATCAGCCCCAGCATTTT. It encodes CASRSTQGSSNQPQHF.

This clone was seen a few times. The rearrangement uses TRBV7-9 and TRBJ1-1; tentatively, D is TRBD1 (6 bases). The CDR3 contains 13 residues. Germline V gene sequence: CDR1 SEHNR, CDR2 FQNEAQ (reference sequence). The V gene lost 3 bases and the J gene lost 2 bases, with 7 bases spanning the gap. The CDR3 bases are TGTGCCAGCAGCTTGGGACACAACACTGAAGCTTTCTTT. This translates into CASSLGHNTEAFF.

This chain joins TRBV7-2 and TRBJ2-7; 8 bases match TRBD1. Trimming at V came to 4 bases and at J to 2 bases, leaving 7 bases not matched to a gene. Germline V CDR1 and CDR2: SGHTA, FQGNSA. The CDR3 spans 15 residues. For the CDR3, the DNA is TGTGCCAGCAGCTATTCCGGGGACAGGACCTACGAGCAGTACTTC. As protein: CASSYSGDRTYEQYF.

This clone appeared a few times. The rearrangement joins TRBV5-1 to TRBJ1-4; 7 bases line up with TRBD1. With 2 bases clipped from V and 4 bases from J, the junction kept 2 bases outside the gene matches. The CDR3 is 14 residues long. Looked up from germline, CDR1 is SGHRS and CDR2 is YFSETQ. In DNA, the CDR3 is TGCGCCAGCAGCTTTGGGGACAGTAATGAAAAACTGTTTTTT. This codes for CASSFGDSNEKLFF.

A few counts support this clone. This chain links TRBV6-1 with TRBJ2-7; TRBD1 might be the D (5 bases). This CDR3 contains 12 residues. V lost 8 bases to trimming and J lost 2 bases, with 10 bases between them. Looked up from germline, CDR1 is MNHNS and CDR2 is SASEGT. Here the CDR3 reads CASSATAYEQYF. In DNA, the CDR3 is TGTGCCAGCTCAGCGACAGCCTACGAGCAGTACTTC.

This chain uses TRBV11-2 with TRBJ2-7; 8 bases map to TRBD2. The V gene's germline CDR1 is SGHAT and CDR2 FQNNGV. V lost 5 bases and J lost 3; bases outside the gene matches: 6. The CDR3 spans 14 residues. CDR3: CASSPSGSHYEQYF. The CDR3 nucleotides are TGTGCCAGCAGCCCAAGCGGGAGTCACTACGAGCAGTACTTC.

This clone was found a few times. V is TRBV7-9 and J is TRBJ2-3, with TRBD1 matching over 7 bases. J was trimmed by 0 bases and V by 5 bases; bases with no gene match: 5. In germline, CDR1 is SEHNR, CDR2 FQNEAQ (reference sequence). The CDR3 totals 15 residues. The CDR3 DNA is TGTGCCAGCAGCCCGGGACAGAAGAGCACAGATACGCAGTATTTT. As protein: CASSPGQKSTDTQYF.

J is TRBJ2-7 and V is TRBV28; 8 bases are shared with TRBD2. The CDR3 spans 16 residues. Germline V lookup: CDR1 MDHEN, CDR2 SYDVKM. J was trimmed by 4 bases and V by 3 bases; bases with no gene match: 11. For the CDR3, the DNA is TGTGCCAGCAGTTTGCCGCCTTGGGTAGCGGGATACGAGCAGTACTTC. Amino acid sequence: CASSLPPWVAGYEQYF.

J is TRBJ2-2 and V is TRBV7-8; 7 positions agree with TRBD2. Germline lookup yields CDR1 SGHVS and CDR2 FQNEAQ. V trimming: 9 bases; J trimming: 3 bases; junction bases outside the gene matches: 7. CDR3 size: 14 residues. The CDR3 loop reads CASGSGTYTGELFF. As DNA, the CDR3 is TGTGCCAGTGGAAGCGGGACCTACACCGGGGAGCTGTTTTTT. The full variable domain, rest sourced from reference TRBV7-8 and TRBJ2-2, is GAGVSQSPRYKVAKRGQDVALRCDPISGHVSLFWYQQALGQGPEFLTYFQNEAQLDKSGLPSDRFFAERPEGSVSTLKIQRTQQEDSAVYLCASGSGTYTGELFFGEGSRLTVL.

In this sample, this clone turned up a few times. V and J are TRBV20-1 and TRBJ1-5; no clear D. V was trimmed by 5 bases and J by 4 bases, leaving 6 bases between them. The CDR3 is 11 residues long. Germline V gene sequence: CDR1 DFQATT, CDR2 SNEGSKA (reference sequence). The CDR3: CSASLNQPQHF. DNA of the CDR3: TGCAGTGCTTCCCTGAATCAGCCCCAGCATTTT.

This chain links TRBV7-2 with TRBJ2-1; D ambiguous. V gave up 3 bases and J gave up 2 bases, with 5 bases separating them. This CDR3 comprises 13 residues. Per the germline V gene, CDR1 is SGHTA and CDR2 is FQGNSA. The CDR3 coding sequence is TGTGCCAGCAGCTTCCGTACCTACAATGAGCAGTTCTTC. As protein: CASSFRTYNEQFF. Full variable domain (outside the CDR3, taken from reference TRBV7-2 and TRBJ2-1): GAGVSQSPSNKVTEKGKDVELRCDPISGHTALYWYRQSLGQGLEFLIYFQGNSAPDKSGLPSDRFSAERTGGSVSTLTIQRTQQEDSAVYLCASSFRTYNEQFFGPGTRLTVL.

In this sample, this clone turned up a few times. The chain is built from TRBV18 and TRBJ2-5, with 10 bases aligning to TRBD1. This CDR3 has 15 residues. Germline V CDR1 and CDR2: KGHSH, LQKENI. V shed 3 bases, J shed 5 bases, and the junction held 6 bases outside the gene matches. The CDR3 region is CASSPATGGGETQYF. The CDR3 DNA follows: TGTGCCAGCTCACCTGCGACAGGGGGCGGTGAGACCCAGTACTTC.

This clone appeared a few times. This chain connects TRBV29-1 to TRBJ2-7; possible D gene TRBD1, 6 bases. The length of the CDR3 is 13 residues. V was trimmed by 3 bases and J by 1 base, leaving 10 bases between them. Germline assignment: CDR1 SQVTM and CDR2 ANQGSEA. CDR3 sequence reads: CSVDTGKSYEQYF. In nucleotides, the CDR3 is TGCAGCGTTGATACAGGGAAGTCCTACGAGCAGTACTTC.

There are a few counts of this clone. The genes are TRBV28 and TRBJ2-5; 16 positions agree with TRBD2. The junction had 6 bases not matched to a gene; V was cut back by 3 bases and J by 5 bases. In germline, CDR1 is MDHEN, CDR2 SYDVKM. The CDR3 runs 17 residues. The CDR3 bases are TGTGCCAGCAGTTTTGGGACTAGCGGGAGGGCCGGCGAGACCCAGTACTTC. Its protein is CASSFGTSGRAGETQYF. Complete variable domain (other parts from reference TRBV28 and TRBJ2-5): DVKVTQSSRYLVKRTGEKVFLECVQDMDHENMFWYRQDPGLGLRLIYFSYDVKMKEKGDIPEGYSVSREKKERFSLILESASTNQTSMYLCASSFGTSGRAGETQYFGPGTRLLVL.

This chain uses TRBV7-6 with TRBJ2-2; a weak D match, TRBD2 (6 bases). The CDR3 contains 16 residues. Germline lookup yields CDR1 SGHVS and CDR2 FNYEAQ. Trimming pared 3 bases from V and 2 bases from J, leaving 13 bases between. The CDR3 sequence is CASSFGGKYNTGELFF. The CDR3, as DNA: TGTGCCAGCAGCTTTGGGGGGAAGTACAACACCGGGGAGCTGTTTTTT. The full variable domain, rest sourced from reference TRBV7-6 and TRBJ2-2, is GAGVSQSPRYKVTKRGQDVALRCDPISGHVSLYWYRQALGQGPEFLTYFNYEAQQDKSGLPNDRFSAERPEGSISTLTIQRTEQRDSAMYRCASSFGGKYNTGELFFGEGSRLTVL.

Here the CDR3 reads CASTIDRGNTEAFF. The CDR3 coding sequence is TGTGCCAGCACTATCGACAGGGGAAACACTGAAGCTTTCTTT. The chain couples TRBV28 to TRBJ1-1; 8 positions match TRBD1. Germline V gene data show CDR1 as MDHEN and CDR2 as SYDVKM. V lost 7 bases, J lost 2 bases, and 6 bases stayed unmatched. CDR3 length: 14 amino acids. The full variable domain, its missing parts supplied by reference TRBV28 and TRBJ1-1, is DVKVTQSSRYLVKRTGEKVFLECVQDMDHENMFWYRQDPGLGLRLIYFSYDVKMKEKGDIPEGYSVSREKKERFSLILESASTNQTSMYLCASTIDRGNTEAFFGQGTRLTVV.

There are a few counts of this clone. This rearrangement joins TRBV7-6 to TRBJ1-1, with TRBD1 matching 7 bases. The junction had 6 bases not matched to a gene; V was cut back by 0 bases and J by 5 bases. In germline, CDR1 is SGHVS, CDR2 FNYEAQ. The CDR3 sequence is 15 residues long. The CDR3 DNA reads TGTGCCAGCAGCTTAGCGGCGGCCAGGGGGACTGAAGCTTTCTTT. This encodes CASSLAAARGTEAFF.

The genes are TRBV5-1 and TRBJ1-1, with TRBD1 identical over 10 bases. Germline V gene lookup returns CDR1 SGHRS and CDR2 YFSETQ. There are 16 residues in the CDR3. The ends lost 5 bases at V and 0 bases at J; junction bases unmatched: 7. The CDR3 here is CASRWGQGQMNTEAFF. DNA of the CDR3: TGCGCCAGCAGATGGGGACAGGGGCAGATGAACACTGAAGCTTTCTTT.

This clone was detected only a few times. V is TRBV4-2 and J is TRBJ2-3; 7 bases line up with TRBD1. The CDR3 is 16 residues long. With 2 bases clipped from V and 4 bases from J, the junction kept 9 bases outside the gene matches. Per the germline V gene, CDR1 is LGHNA and CDR2 is YNFKEQ. In DNA form, the CDR3 reads TGTGCCAGCAGCCAAACCCGGGGACAGCTGGCAGATACGCAGTATTTT. Encoded protein: CASSQTRGQLADTQYF.

This clone showed up just a few times. The chain uses TRBV7-9 and TRBJ2-1, with D perhaps matching TRBD1 (6 bases). V shed 5 bases and J shed 8 bases, with 16 bases lying between them. Germline lookup yields CDR1 SEHNR and CDR2 FQNEAQ (reference sequence). The CDR3 is made up of 14 amino acids. The CDR3, as DNA: TGTGCCAGCAGCCACACAGGGATCCGGGATGAGCAGTTCTTC. This codes for CASSHTGIRDEQFF.

This clone was counted only a few times. The chain uses TRBV30 and TRBJ2-7; 10 bases are a match to TRBD2. J gave up 0 bases and V 5 bases, and 10 bases lay outside the gene matches. This CDR3 comprises 16 residues. From germline, CDR1 is GTSNPN and CDR2 SVGIG (reference sequence). CDR3 in DNA: TGTGCCTGGGGGAGGGGCCCTAGCGGGAGCTCCTACGAGCAGTACTTC. Translated: CAWGRGPSGSSYEQYF. Based on the CDR3 plus reference TRBV30 and TRBJ2-7, the full variable domain is SQTIHQWPATLVQPVGSPLSLECTVEGTSNPNLYWYRQAAGRGLQLLFYSVGIGQISSEVPQNLSASRPQDRQFILSSKKLLLSDSGFYLCAWGRGPSGSSYEQYFGPGTRLTVT.

The chain joins TRBV12-5 to TRBJ1-5; TRBD1 matches 7 bases. J gave up 4 bases and V 2 bases, and 2 bases lay outside the gene matches. Germline V gene data show CDR1 as LGHNT and CDR2 as FRNRAP. The CDR3 extends over 14 amino acids. As DNA, the CDR3 is TGTGCTAGTGGTTTGTCAGGGGGTAATCAGCCCCAGCATTTT. Its translation is CASGLSGGNQPQHF.